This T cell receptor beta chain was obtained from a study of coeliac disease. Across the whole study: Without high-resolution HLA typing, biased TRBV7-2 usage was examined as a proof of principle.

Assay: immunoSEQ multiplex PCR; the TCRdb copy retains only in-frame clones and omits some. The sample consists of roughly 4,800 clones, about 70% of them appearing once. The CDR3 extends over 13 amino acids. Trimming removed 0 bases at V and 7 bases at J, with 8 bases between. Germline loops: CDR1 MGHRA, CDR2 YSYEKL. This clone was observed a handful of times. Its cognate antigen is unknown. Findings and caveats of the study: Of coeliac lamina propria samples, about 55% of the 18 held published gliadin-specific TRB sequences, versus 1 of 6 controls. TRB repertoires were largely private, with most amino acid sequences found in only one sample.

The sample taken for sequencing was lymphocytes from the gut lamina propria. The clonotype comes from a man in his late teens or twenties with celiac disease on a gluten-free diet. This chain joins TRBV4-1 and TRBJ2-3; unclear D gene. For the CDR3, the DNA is TGCGCCAGCAGCCAAGAAACTACCTATACGCAGTATTTT. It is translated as CASSQETTYTQYF.